This entry features one T cell receptor beta chain sequence. Its specificity is unknown. Germline trimming cut 1 base from V and 3 bases from J; bases unmatched to any gene: 5. This CDR3 contains 15 residues. Per the germline V gene, CDR1 is SGHTS and CDR2 is YDEGEE. The data are from a study of T cell responses to AZD1222 COVID-19 vaccine. Only in-frame clones appear in the TCRdb table, and some are missing; sequencing was by immunoSEQ multiplex PCR. Of 110,000 or so clones in the sample, about 86% are singletons; the top ten hold 3% to 3.5%. General study points: When two AZD1222 doses had been given, Spike-specific TCR breadth and depth rose. Donors skewed white British and female; clonal diversity was possibly underestimated.

The receptor comes from an adult in good health. This rearrangement joins TRBV5-8 to TRBJ1-1, with 8 bases that match TRBD1. The sequenced sample was peripheral blood, obtained on day 0 of AZD1222 vaccination. The CDR3 sequence: CASSLYRGGDTEAFF. CDR3 bases: TGTGCCAGCAGCTTGTACAGGGGGGGGGACACTGAAGCTTTCTTT.